The clone carrying this T cell receptor beta chain has a single count. This sample is drawn from a study of OX40 agonist ivuxolimab in advanced cancers. Repertoires were generated with immunoSEQ multiplex PCR, while TCRdb's copy carries only in-frame clones and drops some. Of about 64,000 clones listed, about four fifths are singletons. The germline V gene has CDR1 LNHDA and CDR2 SQIVND (reference sequence). This CDR3 has 18 residues. Deletions cut 5 bases from V and 1 base from J, with 23 bases between. The chain carries TRBV19 and TRBJ1-2; D is unresolved. The receptor was isolated from an adult with an advanced solid tumor such as melanoma, head and neck, liver or kidney cancer. This specimen consisted of CD4+ or CD8+ T cells sorted from blood, obtained in a trial of the OX40 agonist ivuxolimab. CDR3: CASSVSLPLFSNNYGYTF. The CDR3 nucleotides read TGTGCCAGTAGTGTCTCGCTTCCACTTTTCTCAAATAACTATGGCTACACCTTC.